A selection of T cell receptor beta chains follows, all from one sample in a study of regulatory T cells in long-lasting Graves disease. MiXCR, run by TCRdb on the multiplex PCR reads, gives a single entry per CDR3 protein. The data contain 200,000 to 250,000 distinct CDR3 sequences, roughly a fifth of them seen just once; the ten biggest clones take up 12%. These same records also appear under a second study, on T cells in Graves' hyperthyroidism and ophthalmopathy.

The sequences come from peripheral blood mononuclear cells (PBMCs), collected at new diagnosis, from a patient treated with antithyroid drugs. All receptors derive from a woman aged 25 to 39 with Graves disease. Each CDR3 is given with its conserved first and last residue. The order of the fields is CDR3 length, J gene, clone size, D gene, V gene, CDR3 protein, CDR3 DNA. A D gene is named only where the DNA matches it firmly. Part of the rows lack a size; the others show once, few, many or a class for expanded clones.

13,TRBJ1-1,-,-,TRBV6-8,CASSYTSGTEAFF,TGTGCCAGCAGTTACACCTCGGGCACTGAAGCTTTCTTT
16,TRBJ2-1,many,TRBD2,TRBV6-1,CASSEGEREGYNEQFF,TGTGCCAGCAGTGAAGGCGAGCGGGAGGGCTACAATGAGCAGTTCTTC
16,TRBJ2-2,-,-,TRBV20-1,CSAIKTGKENTGELFF,TGCAGTGCTATCAAAACAGGGAAGGAGAACACCGGGGAGCTGTTTTTT
16,TRBJ2-1,-,TRBD2,TRBV15,CATSRGRLAGHNEQFF,TGTGCCACCAGCAGAGGGAGGCTAGCGGGCCACAATGAGCAGTTCTTC
18,TRBJ2-7,-,-,TRBV7-2,CASSSRRSDRPNSYEQYF,TGTGCCAGCAGCTCCCGCCGTTCTGACAGGCCAAACTCCTACGAGCAGTACTTC
14,TRBJ2-2,many,-,TRBV6-2/TRBV6-3,CASRQGRGTGELFF,TGTGCCAGCAGACAGGGAAGGGGCACCGGGGAGCTGTTTTTT
16,TRBJ2-5,-,TRBD2,TRBV11-2,CASSPHGAGEMETQYF,TGTGCCAGCAGCCCACATGGAGCGGGAGAGATGGAGACCCAGTACTTC
15,TRBJ2-3,many,-,TRBV6-5,CASSYRGTGTDTQYF,TGTGCCAGCAGTTACCGGGGGACAGGCACAGATACGCAGTATTTT
16,TRBJ1-5,many,-,TRBV28,CASRTAGVTSNQPQHF,TGTGCCAGCAGGACGGCAGGGGTGACCAGCAATCAGCCCCAGCATTTT
19,TRBJ1-4,many,-,TRBV5-1,CASSLGAGKVSGRDEKLFF,TGCGCCAGCAGCTTGGGAGCGGGAAAGGTATCGGGACGTGACGAAAAACTGTTTTTT
17,TRBJ2-6,few,-,TRBV7-2,CASSLAATVSGANVLTF,TGTGCCAGCAGCTTAGCAGCTACAGTCTCTGGGGCCAACGTCCTGACTTTC
14,TRBJ2-5,many,-,TRBV30,CAGELGVTQETQYF,TGTGCCGGGGAACTGGGCGTAACCCAAGAGACCCAGTACTTC
16,TRBJ1-1,many,TRBD1,TRBV19,CASSINGQGLNTEAFF,TGTGCCAGTAGTATAAACGGACAGGGACTGAACACTGAAGCTTTCTTT
13,TRBJ2-3,-,-,TRBV30,CAWNVGSTDTQYF,TGTGCCTGGAACGTCGGAAGCACAGATACGCAGTATTTT
14,TRBJ2-7,-,TRBD2,TRBV27,CASDPRGVGYEQYF,TGTGCCAGCGACCCCCGGGGGGTGGGCTACGAGCAGTACTTC
12,TRBJ1-1,many,-,TRBV29-1,CSSRQSNTEAFF,TGCAGCTCTCGACAGTCGAACACTGAAGCTTTCTTT
16,TRBJ1-1,many,-,TRBV30,CAWSLHGWAVNTEAFF,TGTGCCTGGAGCCTTCACGGATGGGCAGTGAACACTGAAGCTTTCTTT
18,TRBJ2-2,many,-,TRBV6-5,CASSYRWSRAQNTGELFF,TGTGCCAGCAGTTATCGATGGAGTCGGGCCCAGAACACCGGGGAGCTGTTTTTT
16,TRBJ1-6,many,-,TRBV7-9,CASSLAAAGNNSPLHF,TGTGCCAGCAGCTTAGCAGCCGCGGGAAACAATTCACCCCTCCACTTT
14,TRBJ1-5,many,-,TRBV28,CASREGRVVQPQHF,TGTGCCAGCCGAGAGGGAAGGGTTGTGCAGCCCCAGCATTTT
15,TRBJ2-2,many,-,TRBV6-5,CASSYTRSIAGELFF,TGTGCCAGCAGTTACACCCGAAGTATCGCCGGGGAGCTGTTTTTT
14,TRBJ2-5,-,-,TRBV5-1,CASSLATLGETQYF,TGCGCCAGCAGCTTGGCAACTCTCGGCGAGACCCAGTACTTC